Each of the 5 T cell receptor beta chains below was sequenced from the same sample in a study of blood T cells in healthy people across ages. Sample-barcoded 5' priming and a J-beta primer mix drove a second PCR of roughly 7 to 11 cycles. From the 5' RACE reads, TCRdb called clonotypes with MiXCR, one entry per CDR3 protein. Here the sample spans about 780,000 distinct CDR3 sequences, less than 80% being singletons. The sample was blood. These receptors originate from a young man in good health.

The gene calls are TRBV29-1 and TRBJ1-5; D unclear. CDR3 length equals 13 residues. V was pared by 7 bases and J by 5 bases, with 15 bases between. Germline CDR1 and CDR2: SQVTM and ANQGSEA. The DNA of the CDR3 is TGCAGCGGGGAGACGGCCAGCGATCAGCCCCAGCATTTT. The encoded protein is CSGETASDQPQHF.

The V gene is TRBV11-2, the J gene TRBJ2-1; D remains ambiguous. Germline CDR1 is SGHAT and CDR2 is FQNNGV. The CDR3 sequence is 15 residues long. Trimming took 0 bases from V and 3 from J, leaving 9 bases between them. CDR3 in DNA: TGTGCCAGCAGCTTAGAAGGGATGGGCTACAATGAGCAGTTCTTC. As protein: CASSLEGMGYNEQFF.

The V gene is TRBV4-3, the J gene TRBJ2-7, with 8 bases fitting TRBD1. The germline gives CDR1 LGHNA, CDR2 YSLEER. The CDR3 is made up of 16 amino acids. The V segment lost 4 bases and the J segment 0 bases; nucleotides outside the gene matches: 8. The CDR3 loop reads CASSRYLQGASYEQYF. DNA of the CDR3: TGCGCCAGCAGCCGTTATCTTCAGGGGGCCTCCTACGAGCAGTACTTC.

The chain employs TRBV6-2 or TRBV6-3 and TRBJ2-1; D is tentatively TRBD1 or TRBD2 (5 bases each). The CDR3 has 15 amino acids. Germline CDR1 and CDR2: MNHEY and SVGEGT. The V gene lost 6 bases and the J gene lost 7 bases, with 19 bases spanning the gap. Written as DNA, the CDR3 is TGTGCCAGCAGACCGGGACGAGCTCTAGGGAATGAGCAGTTCTTC. Protein: CASRPGRALGNEQFF.

The V gene is TRBV6-5, the J gene TRBJ1-1; 8 nucleotides line up with TRBD1. CDR1 and CDR2 (germline): MNHEY, SVGAGI. The CDR3 sequence is 15 residues long. Losses at the gene ends were 0 bases for V and 6 bases for J; bases not matched to a gene: 6. The CDR3 is CASSYSDREMAEAFF. The DNA of the CDR3 is TGTGCCAGCAGTTACTCGGACAGGGAGATGGCTGAAGCTTTCTTT.